This TCR beta chain is drawn from a study of identical twins. The CDR3 loop spans 13 amino acids. Germline V lookup: CDR1 SGHTA, CDR2 FQGNSA. Trimming left V 1 base short and J 6 bases short, with 7 bases between. Via MiXCR, TCRdb re-called the 5' RACE reads, giving one row per CDR3 protein. The sample has roughly 540,000 distinct CDR3 sequences, around 20% seen once; the top ten hold about 0.93%. The data were also submitted as part of a second study, on T cells expressing NK-cell markers.

The sequencing input was CD4+ T cells sorted from blood. The source of this sequence is a woman between 18 and 30 years old in good health. The V call is TRBV7-2, the J call TRBJ2-1, with D unresolved. The CDR3 DNA reads as TGTGCCAGCAGCTTAGGTCGCTCCAATGAGCAGTTCTTC. Translated: CASSLGRSNEQFF.